The clone carrying this TCR beta chain has ten or more counts. Its antigen is still unknown. Primed by a sample-barcoded 5' primer and a J-beta primer mix, a second PCR proceeded for 7 to 11 cycles. Via MiXCR, TCRdb re-called the 5' RACE reads, giving one row per CDR3 protein. The sample lists about 930,000 distinct CDR3 sequences, almost 30% occurring once. This sample was included in a study of blood T cells in healthy people across ages. Germline values: CDR1 SGHVS, CDR2 FNYEAQ. The V end was cut by 1 base, the J end by 8 bases, with 11 bases between. CDR3 length equals 13 residues. Whole-study findings and limits: PBMC samples, being unsorted, prevented any conclusive comparison of naive and antigen-experienced cells. A roughly linear fall in TCR beta diversity per million T cells was seen with increasing age. Comparison with aged donors showed that long-lived donors had more naive CD4+ cells and higher diversity.

In addition, the sample was reused for a study of T cells of mothers and their children. In that study: The study found slightly higher but non-significant overlap in related versus unrelated mother-child pairs.

The receptor comes from a woman between 35 and 50 years old in good health. This chain links TRBV7-6 with TRBJ1-1; D gene ambiguous. Sequencing input: blood. The CDR3 nucleotides read TGTGCCAGCAGCTTAGAGTGGGGAGGGGAAGCTTTCTTT. This gives the protein CASSLEWGGEAFF.